The table lists the clone carrying this T cell receptor (beta chain) with a few counts. Profiling relied on immunoSEQ multiplex PCR, and the TCRdb table lists in-frame clones only, not all of them. The profile covers approximately 70,000 clones, with approximately 88% appearing a single time and approximately 1% taken by the ten largest. The sample originates from a study of T cell changes during pregnancy in multiple sclerosis. Per the germline V gene, CDR1 is MDHEN and CDR2 is SYDVKM. The CDR3 is 13 amino acids. Unmatched junction bases numbered 5, after V lost 6 bases and J lost 6 bases. The receptor was derived from a female donor in good health, enrolled as a control in a pregnancy study. The sequencing here drew on peripheral blood, taken in the first trimester of pregnancy. The rearrangement joins TRBV28 to TRBJ2-1; TRBD2 matches at 7 bases. This CDR3 reads CASRTGLPNEQFF. CDR3 coding DNA: TGTGCCAGCAGGACGGGACTACCCAATGAGCAGTTCTTC.